These 20 T cell receptor beta chains share one sample of origin, sequenced in a study of cytomegalovirus exposure and HLA in healthy donors. Assay used: immunoSEQ multiplex PCR; TCRdb lists only in-frame clones, some missing. The sample comprises roughly 230,000 clones, roughly 88% of which are singletons, and 3% to 3.5% rests with the top ten. The sample consisted of PBMCs. Receptor source: a woman between 25 and 40 years old in good health and CMV-seronegative.

This chain joins TRBV4-2 and TRBJ2-4; 11 positions match TRBD2. V lost 0 bases and J lost 1; bases outside the gene matches: 2. Germline-derived CDR1 and CDR2 are LGHNA and YNFKEQ. The CDR3 contains 17 residues. The CDR3 DNA is TGTGCCAGCAGCCAAGAACTAGCGGGAGCGGCCAAAAACATTCAGTACTTC. It translates to CASSQELAGAAKNIQYF.

V usage is TRBV7-2 and J usage is TRBJ2-7, with TRBD2 as a possible D gene (5 bases). The germline V gene encodes CDR1 SGHTA and CDR2 FQGNSA. There are 16 residues in the CDR3. The V and J ends lost 5 bases and 6 bases respectively, with 23 bases between them. As DNA, the CDR3 is TGTGCCAGCAGCCCGGCGGGTTGGTATGGTGCCAGCGAGCAGTACTTC. This codes for CASSPAGWYGASEQYF.

Only one count was recorded for this clone. The rearrangement links TRBV9 to TRBJ2-6; possibly TRBD2 for D (5 bases). From germline, CDR1 is SGDLS and CDR2 YYNGEE. V lost 4 bases to trimming and J lost 1 base, with 9 bases between them. The CDR3 totals 15 residues. The CDR3 DNA follows: TGTGCCAGCAGCCACACTAGGTCTGGGGCCAACGTCCTGACTTTC. Protein product: CASSHTRSGANVLTF.

The gene calls are TRBV11-2 and TRBJ2-4; 9 bases are a match to TRBD1. The CDR3 covers 14 residues. Germline CDR1 and CDR2: SGHAT and FQNNGV. V gave up 4 bases and J gave up 6 bases; unmatched junction bases: 4. The CDR3 DNA reads as TGTGCCAGCAGCTCGGACAGGGGTATAAACATTCAGTACTTC. Protein: CASSSDRGINIQYF.

The chain links TRBV6-5 to TRBJ1-5, with TRBD1 matching 8 bases. CDR1 is MNHEY and CDR2 is SVGAGI in the germline V gene. The CDR3 has 15 residues. The trim removed 3 bases at V and 5 bases at J, leaving 6 bases unmatched. The CDR3 nucleotides are TGTGCCAGCAGTTATACGACAGGGGCAGATCAGCCCCAGCATTTT. It specifies CASSYTTGADQPQHF.

The chain is built from TRBV28 and TRBJ2-7; the match to TRBD2 covers 7 bases. The V gene end was trimmed by 2 bases and the J gene end by 5 bases; junction bases not matched to a gene: 6. The CDR3 length is 14 residues. Germline CDR1 and CDR2: MDHEN and SYDVKM. The CDR3 sequence: CASSLLAEFHEQYF. CDR3 coding DNA: TGTGCCAGCAGTTTACTAGCGGAGTTCCACGAGCAGTACTTC.

The rearrangement joins TRBV19 to TRBJ2-1; 10 bases match TRBD2. Germline V gene data show CDR1 as LNHDA and CDR2 as SQIVND (reference sequence). The CDR3 loop spans 14 amino acids. The J segment lost 4 bases and the V segment lost 5 bases, leaving 2 bases of the junction unmatched. The CDR3 DNA follows: TGTGCCAGTAGTGTACTAGCGGGGTACAATGAGCAGTTCTTC. It codes for CASSVLAGYNEQFF.

The chain couples TRBV11-2 to TRBJ2-7; no firm D call. The length of the CDR3 is 13 residues. CDR1 SGHAT and CDR2 FQNNGV come from the germline V gene. V was shortened by 1 base and J by 3 bases, with 7 bases between the two germline ends. The CDR3 region is CASSLGPGYEQYF. DNA for the CDR3: TGTGCCAGCAGCTTAGGTCCGGGCTACGAGCAGTACTTC.

The chain is built from TRBV11-2 and TRBJ2-5; 13 bases match TRBD2. The CDR3 length is 17 residues. Germline CDR1 is SGHAT and CDR2 is FQNNGV. The V segment lost 5 bases and the J segment 6 bases; nucleotides outside the gene matches: 12. The CDR3 DNA reads as TGTGCCAGCAGCCCCAGGACTAGCGGGGGCCAGGGGAAGACCCAGTACTTC. Translated: CASSPRTSGGQGKTQYF.

CDR3 sequence: CASGEKETQYF. Written as DNA, the CDR3 is TGTGCCAGCGGGGAGAAAGAGACCCAGTACTTC. The genes are TRBV27 and TRBJ2-5, with a weak D call TRBD2 (5 bases). V lost 8 bases, J lost 3 bases, and 7 bases lay in between. This CDR3 has 11 amino acids. Germline V gives CDR1 MNHEY, CDR2 SMNVEV (reference sequence).

DNA for the CDR3: TGTGCCAGCAGCTCAGGCGGGGGCGGCGGTCCTTATGGCTACACCTTC. Its translation: CASSSGGGGGPYGYTF. The chain joins TRBV4-2 to TRBJ1-2; D perhaps matches TRBD1 (6 bases). The V gene lost 5 bases and the J gene lost 5 bases, with 21 bases spanning the gap. Germline values: CDR1 LGHNA, CDR2 YNFKEQ. The CDR3 extends over 16 amino acids.

The V gene is TRBV4-1, the J gene TRBJ2-7; 10 bases fit TRBD2. Germline loops: CDR1 MGHRA, CDR2 YSYEKL. The J segment lost 4 bases and the V segment lost 4 bases, leaving 4 bases of the junction unmatched. This CDR3 has 14 amino acids. The CDR3 protein is CASSPGLAVYEQYF. In nucleotides, the CDR3 is TGCGCCAGCAGCCCCGGACTAGCGGTGTACGAGCAGTACTTC.

The chain carries TRBV5-1 and TRBJ2-5; maybe TRBD2 (6 bases). The CDR3 totals 15 residues. The germline V and J ends were trimmed by 7 bases and 1 base, with 17 bases remaining between them. Germline CDR1 is SGHRS and CDR2 is YFSETQ. The CDR3 sequence is CASAGLLGGQETQYF. CDR3 DNA: TGCGCCAGCGCGGGGTTACTTGGGGGCCAAGAGACCCAGTACTTC.

The CDR3 DNA reads as TGTGCCAGCAGTTTTCTGGGGGCAGGATATAGCAATCAGCCCCAGCATTTT. As protein: CASSFLGAGYSNQPQHF. The chain has TRBV28 and TRBJ1-5, with D possibly matching TRBD1 (6 bases). The V gene's germline CDR1 is MDHEN and CDR2 SYDVKM. This CDR3 comprises 17 residues. Trimming left V 3 bases short and J 0 bases short, with 15 bases between.

This clone was observed a single time. J is TRBJ1-4 and V is TRBV15; D unclear. The length of the CDR3 is 15 residues. V lost 1 base, J lost 8 bases, and 14 bases lay in between. The germline V gene has CDR1 LNHNV and CDR2 YYDKDF (reference sequence). The CDR3: CATSRVIGGREKLFF. The DNA for the CDR3 is TGTGCCACCAGCAGAGTCATAGGTGGCCGGGAAAAACTGTTTTTT. The full variable domain, its missing parts supplied by reference TRBV15 and TRBJ1-4, is DAMVIQNPRYQVTQFGKPVTLSCSQTLNHNVMYWYQQKSSQAPKLLFHYYDKDFNNEADTPDNFQSRRPNTSFCFLDIRSPGLGDTAMYLCATSRVIGGREKLFFGSGTQLSVL.

The chain has TRBV19 and TRBJ1-3; unclear D gene. Trimming took 5 bases from V and 0 from J, leaving 14 bases between them. CDR3 size: 16 residues. The germline V gene encodes CDR1 LNHDA and CDR2 SQIVND (reference sequence). CDR3 nucleotides: TGTGCCAGTAGTGGAAAACGACATCGCTCTGGAAACACCATATATTTT. Its translation is CASSGKRHRSGNTIYF.

The V and J genes are TRBV19 and TRBJ2-7; D remains ambiguous. In germline, CDR1 is LNHDA, CDR2 SQIVND (reference sequence). V was pared by 1 base and J by 4 bases, with 11 bases between. There are 14 residues in the CDR3. Written as DNA, the CDR3 is TGTGCCAGTAGTATAGGGTTTAGGGATTACGAGCAGTACTTC. It codes for CASSIGFRDYEQYF.

The V call is TRBV7-3, the J call TRBJ2-1; possibly TRBD2 for D (5 bases). This CDR3 contains 16 residues. Germline CDR1 is SGHTA and CDR2 is FQGTGA. Trimming removed 5 bases from V and 4 bases from J, with 18 bases in between. CDR3 sequence: CASSPQDFPFYNEQFF. The CDR3 nucleotides are TGTGCCAGCAGCCCCCAGGACTTCCCGTTTTACAATGAGCAGTTCTTC.

V is TRBV7-3 and J is TRBJ2-1; D remains unclear. The CDR3 length is 13 residues. Germline CDR1 reads SGHTA; CDR2 reads FQGTGA. V was cut by 5 bases and J by 10 bases, with 15 bases left in between. The CDR3: CASSTAARGEQFF. DNA of the CDR3: TGTGCCAGCAGCACGGCCGCGAGAGGCGAGCAGTTCTTC.

With regard to this clone: The sample carries other DNA sequences with the same CDR3. This chain joins TRBV27 and TRBJ2-7; tentative D call: TRBD1 (6 bases). The CDR3 length is 12 residues. Trimming left V 5 bases short and J 4 bases short, with 9 bases between. In germline, CDR1 is MNHEY, CDR2 SMNVEV (reference sequence). DNA for the CDR3: TGTGCCAGCAGTCCCCAGGGGTACGAGCAGTACTTC. Translating it yields CASSPQGYEQYF.